This TCR beta chain emerged from a study of blood T cells in healthy people across ages. General study findings and limits: Diversity was estimated from one million T cells, and these estimates were considered underestimates.

Primed by a sample-barcoded 5' primer and a J-beta primer mix, a second PCR proceeded for roughly 6 to 12 cycles. Sequencing yielded, for each sample, at least 3 million paired-end reads carrying CDR3. TCRdb called the 5' RACE reads again in MiXCR, with one record for every CDR3 protein. Of 1.5 million to 2 million distinct CDR3 sequences in the sample, roughly 32% were seen once. V was shortened by 1 base and J by 2 bases, with 14 bases between the two germline ends. CDR3 size: 15 residues. The germline V gene has CDR1 SQVTM and CDR2 ANQGSEA. A remark on this clonotype: What it binds is unknown.

V gene TRBV29-1 combines with J gene TRBJ2-5; possibly TRBD1 for D (6 bases). This TCR came from a woman in her 30s in good health. Sequences were obtained from blood. The CDR3 here is CSVEGDTYQQETQYF. The CDR3 bases are TGCAGCGTTGAAGGGGACACATACCAACAAGAGACCCAGTACTTC.